This T cell receptor beta chain was identified in a study of Ad26.COV2.S vaccination and SARS-CoV-2 variants. Background on the study: Intramuscular Ad26.COV2.S doses were given once or twice, 56 days apart.

The sample's treatment: some 20 received Ad26.COV2.S at low or high dose, single or two shots; several received placebo; per-sample allocation not given. Sampling took place 63 days after the first vaccine or placebo injection. Germline lookup yields CDR1 SGHDT and CDR2 YYEEEE. The CDR3 consists of 15 residues. Trimming removed 2 bases at V and 0 bases at J, with 9 bases between. In regard to this clone: Its antigen remains unknown.

Whole-study results and caveats: Substantial breadth was reportedly displayed by spike-specific CD8+ and CD4+ T cell responses after vaccination. Vaccinees and placebo recipients showed similar non-spike TCR breadth. Estimates derived from TCR breadth and depth analyses may have underestimated total T cell responses.

Only in-frame clones appear in the TCRdb table, and some are missing; sequencing was by immunoSEQ multiplex PCR. The repertoire holds about 410,000 clones, with 92% as singletons. This specimen consisted of peripheral blood, obtained in a trial of Ad26.COV2.S vaccine versus placebo. This receptor was identified in a person aged 18-65 years who received the Ad26.COV2.S COVID-19 vaccine or a placebo. V is TRBV5-6 and J is TRBJ1-3; unclear D gene. CDR3 nucleotides: TGTGCCAGCAGCTTTGCCCCTTACTCTGGAAACACCATATATTTT. As protein: CASSFAPYSGNTIYF. Full variable domain (remainder filled in from reference TRBV5-6 and TRBJ1-3): DAGVTQSPTHLIKTRGQQVTLRCSPKSGHDTVSWYQQALGQGPQFIFQYYEEEERQRGNFPDRFSGHQFPNYSSELNVNALLLGDSALYLCASSFAPYSGNTIYFGEGSWLTVV.